This T cell receptor beta chain was found in a study of OX40 agonist ivuxolimab in advanced cancers. Turning to the study itself: Patients with prior anti-PD-1, anti-PD-L1 or anti-CTLA-4 therapy were eligible; approximately 40% had some.

Using immunoSEQ multiplex PCR, the repertoire was profiled, and TCRdb retains in-frame clones only, with some absent. The sample consists of about 72,000 clones, around 86% of them appearing once. General observations from the study: The study observed clonal expansion of CD4+ and CD8+ blood T cells by week 6 at 0.1 to 3.0 mg/kg.

The CDR3 length is 16 residues. The V and J ends lost 1 base and 2 bases respectively, with 13 bases between them. Germline CDR1 is SGHAT and CDR2 is FQNNGV. A word on this clone: The antigen is unknown.

This sample comprised CD4+ or CD8+ T cells sorted from blood, obtained in a trial of the OX40 agonist ivuxolimab. This sequence was found in an adult with an advanced solid tumor such as melanoma, head and neck, liver or kidney cancer. J is TRBJ2-3 and V is TRBV11-2; the D is unclear. In DNA, the CDR3 is TGTGCCAGCAGCTTAGGCCTCCCTCCCGCCACAGATACGCAGTATTTT. It translates to CASSLGLPPATDTQYF.